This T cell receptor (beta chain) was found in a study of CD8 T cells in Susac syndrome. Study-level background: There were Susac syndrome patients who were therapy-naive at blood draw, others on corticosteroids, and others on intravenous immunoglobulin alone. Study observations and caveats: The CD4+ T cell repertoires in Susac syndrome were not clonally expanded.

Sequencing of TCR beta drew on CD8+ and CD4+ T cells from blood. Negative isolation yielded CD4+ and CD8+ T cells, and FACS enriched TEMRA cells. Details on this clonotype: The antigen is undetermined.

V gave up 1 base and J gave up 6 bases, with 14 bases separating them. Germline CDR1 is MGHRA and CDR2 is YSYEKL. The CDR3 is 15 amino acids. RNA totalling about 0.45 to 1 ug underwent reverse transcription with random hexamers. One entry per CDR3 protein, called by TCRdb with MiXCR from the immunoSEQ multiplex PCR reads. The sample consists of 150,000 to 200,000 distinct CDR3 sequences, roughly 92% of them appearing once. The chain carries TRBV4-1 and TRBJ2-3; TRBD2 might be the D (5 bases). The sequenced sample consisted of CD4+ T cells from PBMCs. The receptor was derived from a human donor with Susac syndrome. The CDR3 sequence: CASSQVGLPPDTQYF. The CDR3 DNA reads TGCGCCAGCAGCCAAGTCGGACTTCCACCGGATACGCAGTATTTT.